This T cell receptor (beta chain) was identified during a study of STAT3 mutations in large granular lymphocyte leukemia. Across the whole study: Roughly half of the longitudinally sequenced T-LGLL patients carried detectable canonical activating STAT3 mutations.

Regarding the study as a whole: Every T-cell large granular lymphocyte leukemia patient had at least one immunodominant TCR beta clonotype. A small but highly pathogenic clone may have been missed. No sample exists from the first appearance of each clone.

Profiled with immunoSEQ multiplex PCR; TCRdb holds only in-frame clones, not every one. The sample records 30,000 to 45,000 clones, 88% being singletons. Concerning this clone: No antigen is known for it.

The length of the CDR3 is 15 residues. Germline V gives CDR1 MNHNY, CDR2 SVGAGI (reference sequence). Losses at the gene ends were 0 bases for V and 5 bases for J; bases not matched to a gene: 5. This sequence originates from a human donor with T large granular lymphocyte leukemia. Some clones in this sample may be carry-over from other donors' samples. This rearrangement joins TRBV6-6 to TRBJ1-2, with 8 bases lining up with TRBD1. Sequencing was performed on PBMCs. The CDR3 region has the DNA TGTGCCAGCAGTTACTCCATACAGGGGGAATATGGCTACACCTTC. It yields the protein CASSYSIQGEYGYTF.